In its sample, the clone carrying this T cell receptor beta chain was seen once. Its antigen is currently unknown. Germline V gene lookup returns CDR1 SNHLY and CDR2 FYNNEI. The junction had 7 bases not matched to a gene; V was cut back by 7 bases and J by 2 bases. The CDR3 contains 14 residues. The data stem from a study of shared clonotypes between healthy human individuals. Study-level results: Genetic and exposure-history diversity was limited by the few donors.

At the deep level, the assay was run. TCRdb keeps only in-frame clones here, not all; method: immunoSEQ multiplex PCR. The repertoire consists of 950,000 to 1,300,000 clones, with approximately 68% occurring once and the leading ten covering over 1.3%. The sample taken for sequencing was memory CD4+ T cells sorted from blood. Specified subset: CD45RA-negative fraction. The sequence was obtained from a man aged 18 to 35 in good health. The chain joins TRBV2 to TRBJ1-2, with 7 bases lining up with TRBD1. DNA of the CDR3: TGTGCCAGCAATTTGGGACAGAGCAACTATGGCTACACCTTC. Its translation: CASNLGQSNYGYTF.